These 17 T cell receptor beta chains were sequenced from one sample in a study of identical twins. TCRdb passed the 5' RACE reads through MiXCR, listing each CDR3 protein once. The data hold under 250,000 distinct CDR3 sequences, with roughly 7.5% observed a single time. This sample was also put to use in a study of yellow fever vaccine responses in identical twins.

The sequenced sample consisted of CD8+ T cells sorted from blood. Source of these receptors: a woman younger than 35 in good health.

This clonotype has just a few counts. V gene TRBV29-1 combines with J gene TRBJ2-1; possible D gene TRBD2, 5 bases. Germline V CDR1 and CDR2: SQVTM, ANQGSEA. The CDR3 covers 14 residues. Trimming removed 1 base from V and 7 bases from J, with 14 bases in between. The CDR3 DNA reads TGCAGCGTTGAAGGCCGGGGTGCGCCAAATGAGCAGTTCTTC. Encoded protein: CSVEGRGAPNEQFF.

CDR3 residues: CSARLGDLDYGYTF. The CDR3 region has the DNA TGCAGTGCTAGATTGGGGGATTTGGACTATGGCTACACCTTC. The rearrangement joins TRBV20-1 to TRBJ1-2; possibly TRBD1 for D (5 bases). Germline V gives CDR1 DFQATT, CDR2 SNEGSKA (reference sequence). This CDR3 region has 14 residues. Trimming took off 2 bases at V and 3 bases at J, with 13 bases between the two ends.

This clonotype was seen at least ten times. This sequence joins TRBV4-1 and TRBJ2-3, with 11 bases aligning to TRBD2. J gave up 0 bases and V 2 bases, and 7 bases lay outside the gene matches. Germline loops: CDR1 MGHRA, CDR2 YSYEKL. CDR3 length: 18 amino acids. CDR3 protein: CASSQILAGDPSTDTQYF. The CDR3 DNA reads TGCGCCAGCAGCCAAATACTAGCGGGGGATCCTAGCACAGATACGCAGTATTTT.

This chain uses TRBV7-9 with TRBJ2-6, with a tentative D call TRBD2 (5 bases). The CDR3 is 15 residues long. Trimming shortened V by 5 bases and J by 3 bases, and 11 bases separated the two germline ends. In germline, CDR1 is SEHNR, CDR2 FQNEAQ (reference sequence). CDR3 sequence: CASSPPRVGANVLTF. The CDR3, as DNA: TGTGCCAGCAGCCCGCCGAGGGTTGGGGCCAACGTCCTGACTTTC.

The table lists this clonotype with many counts. The chain has TRBV5-1 and TRBJ1-4, with a weak D call TRBD1 (6 bases). Germline lookup yields CDR1 SGHRS and CDR2 YFSETQ. This CDR3 is 15 amino acids long. V was cut by 4 bases and J by 2 bases, with 12 bases left in between. DNA of the CDR3: TGCGCCAGCAGCGGAAACAGGGTGACTAATGAAAAACTGTTTTTT. Translation gives CASSGNRVTNEKLFF. The full variable domain, with the rest looked up from reference TRBV5-1 and TRBJ1-4, is KAGVTQTPRYLIKTRGQQVTLSCSPISGHRSVSWYQQTPGQGLQFLFEYFSETQRNKGNFPGRFSGRQFSNSRSEMNVSTLELGDSALYLCASSGNRVTNEKLFFGSGTQLSVL.

This clonotype was detected many times. The chain is built from TRBV4-1 and TRBJ2-1, with D uncertain. V was trimmed by 0 bases and J by 7 bases, leaving 4 bases between them. CDR3 length: 12 amino acids. Germline V gives CDR1 MGHRA, CDR2 YSYEKL. CDR3: CASSQDENEQFF. CDR3 DNA: TGCGCCAGCAGCCAAGATGAAAATGAGCAGTTCTTC.

The gene calls are TRBV4-1 and TRBJ2-1; tentatively, D is TRBD1 (6 bases). This CDR3 has 14 residues. Germline V gene lookup returns CDR1 MGHRA and CDR2 YSYEKL. Deletions cut 1 base from V and 4 bases from J, with 8 bases between. CDR3 DNA sequence: TGCGCCAGCAGCCAAGCCACAGGGTACAATGAGCAGTTCTTC. Protein product: CASSQATGYNEQFF.

This rearrangement joins TRBV12-3 or TRBV12-4 to TRBJ2-7, with 8 bases that match TRBD1. CDR3 size: 17 residues. V was clipped by 2 bases and J by 3 bases; unmatched bases: 12. CDR3 in DNA: TGTGCCAGCAGTTTAACCCCCCGGACAGGGAGTTTCTACGAGCAGTACTTC. Its translation is CASSLTPRTGSFYEQYF.

This clonotype was observed a few times. The chain has TRBV2 and TRBJ2-5; no clear D. Trimming left V 4 bases short and J 0 bases short, with 9 bases between. This CDR3 region has 14 residues. Germline assignment: CDR1 SNHLY and CDR2 FYNNEI. CDR3 protein: CASSAGSYQETQYF. As DNA, the CDR3 is TGTGCCAGCAGTGCGGGTTCTTACCAAGAGACCCAGTACTTC.

This clonotype was seen a few times. The V gene is TRBV27, the J gene TRBJ1-1; D might be TRBD1 (5 bases). With 6 bases removed from V and 0 bases from J, the gap between germline ends came to 8 bases. The CDR3 totals 13 residues. Germline V gene data show CDR1 as MNHEY and CDR2 as SMNVEV (reference sequence). The CDR3 DNA sequence: TGTGCCAGCAGGTTACAGGTGAACACTGAAGCTTTCTTT. It encodes CASRLQVNTEAFF.

This clonotype came up a few times. This rearrangement joins TRBV20-1 to TRBJ2-1, with D perhaps TRBD2 (6 bases). The germline gives CDR1 DFQATT, CDR2 SNEGSKA (reference sequence). CDR3 length equals 15 residues. V was shortened by 3 bases and J by 0 bases, with 12 bases between the two germline ends. The CDR3 DNA reads TGCAGTGCTAGCCCTTTGGACTACTCCTACAATGAGCAGTTCTTC. Its translation is CSASPLDYSYNEQFF.

The chain employs TRBV9 and TRBJ1-1; no clear D gene. V was shortened by 3 bases and J by 1 base, with 13 bases between the two germline ends. CDR3 length equals 15 residues. Germline assignment: CDR1 SGDLS and CDR2 YYNGEE. CDR3 loop: CASSDSLGSNTEAFF. CDR3 DNA: TGTGCCAGCAGCGATAGTCTTGGTTCGAACACTGAAGCTTTCTTT.

There are a few counts of this clonotype. The chain recombines TRBV7-6 with TRBJ2-3, with 9 nucleotides matching TRBD2. The germline CDR1 and CDR2 sequences are SGHVS and FNYEAQ. The CDR3 consists of 14 residues. V shed 5 bases, J shed 4 bases, and the junction held 4 bases outside the gene matches. The CDR3 spells CASSQAGGPDTQYF. In DNA, the CDR3 is TGTGCCAGCAGCCAAGCGGGAGGTCCAGATACGCAGTATTTT. Using reference TRBV7-6 and TRBJ2-3 for the parts outside the CDR3, the full variable domain is GAGVSQSPRYKVTKRGQDVALRCDPISGHVSLYWYRQALGQGPEFLTYFNYEAQQDKSGLPNDRFSAERPEGSISTLTIQRTEQRDSAMYRCASSQAGGPDTQYFGPGTRLTVL.

The chain is built from TRBV12-3 or TRBV12-4 and TRBJ2-1, with 7 bases fitting TRBD2. The ends lost 10 bases at V and 10 bases at J; junction bases unmatched: 10. The CDR3 runs to 12 residues. The CDR3 region is CAIQTSRWEQFF. The CDR3 coding sequence is TGTGCCATCCAGACTAGCCGTTGGGAGCAGTTCTTC.

This clonotype was counted at least ten times. The CDR3 is CSVPGPMKEFF. CDR3 nucleotide sequence: TGCAGCGTGCCAGGCCCAATGAAGGAATTCTTC. The chain combines TRBV29-1 with TRBJ2-1; D gene ambiguous. V lost 6 bases, J lost 16 bases, and 19 bases lay in between. The CDR3 covers 11 residues. Germline lookup yields CDR1 SQVTM and CDR2 ANQGSEA.

The gene calls are TRBV12-5 and TRBJ2-1; 7 nucleotides match TRBD2. CDR1 and CDR2 from the germline V gene are LGHNT and FRNRAP. The CDR3 has 15 amino acids. Trimming removed 7 bases from V and 3 bases from J; junction bases left unmatched: 9. In DNA, the CDR3 is TGTGCTAGTGCCCTGGGGGAGGGCCGCTACAATGAGCAGTTCTTC. It specifies CASALGEGRYNEQFF. Combining the CDR3 with reference TRBV12-5 and TRBJ2-1 gives the whole variable domain DARVTQTPRHKVTEMGQEVTMRCQPILGHNTVFWYRQTMMQGLELLAYFRNRAPLDDSGMPKDRFSAEMPDATLATLKIQPSEPRDSAVYFCASALGEGRYNEQFFGPGTRLTVL.

This clonotype was seen at least ten times. The chain uses TRBV28 and TRBJ2-3; 7 nucleotides agree with TRBD2. Germline trimming cut 6 bases from V and 0 bases from J; bases unmatched to any gene: 9. This CDR3 is built from 16 residues. Germline CDR1 is MDHEN and CDR2 is SYDVKM. Written as DNA, the CDR3 is TGTGCCAGCAGCCCCCGTGCTAGCGGTAGCACAGATACGCAGTATTTT. Protein: CASSPRASGSTDTQYF.